The 12 T cell receptor beta chains below were found in one sample sequenced in a study of shared clonotypes between healthy human individuals. Sequencing was performed with immunoSEQ multiplex PCR; in TCRdb, only in-frame clones are kept and a portion is missing. The sample lists some 2 million clones; around 96% were seen once. CD45RO-negative, CCR7-selected cells formed the naive CD8 fraction, which excluded terminally differentiated effector memory CD45RA+ cells. Sequencing used naive CD8+ T cells sorted from blood. The receptors come from a man between 18 and 35 years old in good health.

The genes are TRBV7-9 and TRBJ1-4; 11 bases line up with TRBD1. CDR1 is SEHNR and CDR2 is FQNEAQ in the germline V gene (reference sequence). The J segment lost 8 bases and the V segment lost 8 bases, leaving 10 bases of the junction unmatched. The CDR3 is made up of 15 amino acids. CDR3 region: CASGDRDRGEEKLFF. The DNA for the CDR3 is TGTGCCAGCGGCGACCGGGACAGGGGGGAAGAAAAACTGTTTTTT.

As regards this clone: A far larger clone differs by one base, so this is likely a read error. The chain's CDR3 is CASSSGQTYGYTF. CDR3 DNA: TGTGCCAGCAGCTCGGGACAGACCTATGGCTACACCTTC. J is TRBJ1-2 and V is TRBV7-9; the match to TRBD1 covers 7 bases. Unmatched junction bases numbered 3, after V lost 4 bases and J lost 4 bases. The CDR3 has 13 amino acids. The germline gives CDR1 SEHNR, CDR2 FQNEAQ (reference sequence).

Written as DNA, the CDR3 is TGTGCCAGCAGCTTGGACCCCGGGGGGGGGTCGGAGGCTAATGAAAAACTGTTTTTT. Translating gives CASSLDPGGGSEANEKLFF. The chain is built from TRBV5-6 and TRBJ1-4; possibly TRBD1 for D (5 bases). There are 19 residues in the CDR3. Looked up from germline, CDR1 is SGHDT and CDR2 is YYEEEE. Trimming stripped 0 bases from V and 3 bases from J, with 21 bases between.

This chain joins TRBV28 and TRBJ2-7, with 7 bases fitting TRBD1. The CDR3 sequence is 15 residues long. V lost 3 bases, J lost 6 bases, and 11 bases stayed unmatched. CDR1 is MDHEN and CDR2 is SYDVKM in the germline V gene. The CDR3 nucleotides read TGTGCCAGCAGTTTTGTCAGGGGGACGCTCGGCGAGCAGTACTTC. It codes for CASSFVRGTLGEQYF.

This clone appeared once. The chain employs TRBV27 and TRBJ2-1, with TRBD2 matching over 11 bases. The CDR3 has 18 amino acids. Trimming took 5 bases from V and 5 from J; bases not matched to a gene: 14. Germline lookup yields CDR1 MNHEY and CDR2 SMNVEV (reference sequence). CDR3 in amino acids: CASSLRISLAGGNNEQFF. In nucleotides, the CDR3 is TGTGCCAGCAGTCTACGGATTTCTTTAGCGGGAGGGAACAATGAGCAGTTCTTC.

V usage is TRBV4-1 and J usage is TRBJ2-6; possibly TRBD2 for D (5 bases). The CDR3 runs 18 residues. The V end was cut by 0 bases, the J end by 3 bases, with 15 bases between. Germline-derived CDR1 and CDR2 are MGHRA and YSYEKL. CDR3 sequence reads: CASSQDEGLTYGANVLTF. The CDR3 nucleotides are TGCGCCAGCAGCCAAGATGAGGGTCTCACCTATGGGGCCAACGTCCTGACTTTC.

The chain recombines TRBV29-1 with TRBJ1-1; D is unresolved. V was clipped by 3 bases and J by 6 bases, with 23 bases between them. The CDR3 length is 16 residues. Looked up from germline, CDR1 is SQVTM and CDR2 is ANQGSEA. The CDR3 nucleotides are TGCAGCGTTGAGACAACGGCGTCGGACCTACGGGCTGAAGCTTTCTTT. This encodes CSVETTASDLRAEAFF.

This clone was found a few times. V is TRBV30 and J is TRBJ1-5, with D maybe TRBD1 (5 bases). Germline V lookup: CDR1 GTSNPN, CDR2 SVGIG (reference sequence). CDR3 length: 16 amino acids. V shed 2 bases and J shed 2 bases, with 16 bases lying between them. The DNA for the CDR3 is TGTGCCTGGAGTAGAAGCCCAGGGATTCGCAATCAGCCCCAGCATTTT. Translation gives CAWSRSPGIRNQPQHF. The full variable domain, its missing parts supplied by reference TRBV30 and TRBJ1-5, is SQTIHQWPATLVQPVGSPLSLECTVEGTSNPNLYWYRQAAGRGLQLLFYSVGIGQISSEVPQNLSASRPQDRQFILSSKKLLLSDSGFYLCAWSRSPGIRNQPQHFGDGTRLSIL.

The rearrangement joins TRBV7-8 to TRBJ2-3; D may correspond to TRBD1 or TRBD2 (5 bases each). The CDR3 extends over 13 amino acids. Per the germline V gene, CDR1 is SGHVS and CDR2 is FQNEAQ. Trimming cost V 5 bases and J 6 bases, with 12 bases left between them. CDR3: CASSRQWGDTQYF. The CDR3 DNA follows: TGTGCCAGCAGCCGTCAGTGGGGGGATACGCAGTATTTT.

V usage is TRBV7-6 and J usage is TRBJ2-7; perhaps D is TRBD1 or TRBD2 (5 bases each). The CDR3 totals 15 residues. Trimming took off 3 bases at V and 3 bases at J, with 15 bases between the two ends. Germline values: CDR1 SGHVS, CDR2 FNYEAQ. The CDR3 sequence is CASSLGSPGLYEQYF. CDR3 in DNA: TGTGCCAGCAGCTTGGGGTCCCCGGGGCTCTACGAGCAGTACTTC.

J is TRBJ2-1 and V is TRBV12-5; no firm D call. Trimming took 6 bases from V and 6 from J, leaving 12 bases between them. CDR3 length: 13 residues. Germline assignment: CDR1 LGHNT and CDR2 FRNRAP. CDR3 sequence (DNA): TGTGCTAGTGGCGAAACCACCACCAATGAGCAGTTCTTC. This gives the protein CASGETTTNEQFF.

The chain is built from TRBV28 and TRBJ1-2, with a possible D match to TRBD1 (6 bases). Germline V gene data show CDR1 as MDHEN and CDR2 as SYDVKM. Trimming pared 3 bases from V and 3 bases from J, leaving 14 bases between. The CDR3 spans 15 residues. Here the CDR3 DNA reads TGTGCCAGCAGTTTCCCAGGGGAAGGAGACTATGGCTACACCTTC. This gives the protein CASSFPGEGDYGYTF.